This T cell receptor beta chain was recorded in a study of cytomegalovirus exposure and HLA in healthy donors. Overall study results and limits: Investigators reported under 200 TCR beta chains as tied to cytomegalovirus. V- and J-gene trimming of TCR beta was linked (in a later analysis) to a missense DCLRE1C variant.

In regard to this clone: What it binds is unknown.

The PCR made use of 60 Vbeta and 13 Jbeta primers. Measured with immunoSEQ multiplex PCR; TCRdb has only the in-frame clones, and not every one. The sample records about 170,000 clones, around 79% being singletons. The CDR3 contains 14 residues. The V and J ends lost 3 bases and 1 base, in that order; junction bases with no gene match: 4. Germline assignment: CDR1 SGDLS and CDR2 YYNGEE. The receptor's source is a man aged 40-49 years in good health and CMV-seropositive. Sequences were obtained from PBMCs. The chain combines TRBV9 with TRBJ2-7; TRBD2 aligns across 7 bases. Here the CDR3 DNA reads TGTGCCAGCAGCGCTCTAGCGGATTCCTACGAGCAGTACTTC. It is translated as CASSALADSYEQYF.